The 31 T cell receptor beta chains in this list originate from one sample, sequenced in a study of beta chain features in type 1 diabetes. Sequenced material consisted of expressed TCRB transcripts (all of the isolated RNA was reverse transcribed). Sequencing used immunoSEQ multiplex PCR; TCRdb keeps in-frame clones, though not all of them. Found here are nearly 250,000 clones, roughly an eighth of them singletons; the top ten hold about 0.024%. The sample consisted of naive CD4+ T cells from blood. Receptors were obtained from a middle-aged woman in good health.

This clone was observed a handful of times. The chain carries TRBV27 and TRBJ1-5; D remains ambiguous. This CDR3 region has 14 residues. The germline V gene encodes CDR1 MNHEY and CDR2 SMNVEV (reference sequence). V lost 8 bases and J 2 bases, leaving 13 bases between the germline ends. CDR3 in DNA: TGTGCCAGCGCATCGTACCGAGGCAATCAGCCCCAGCATTTT. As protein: CASASYRGNQPQHF.

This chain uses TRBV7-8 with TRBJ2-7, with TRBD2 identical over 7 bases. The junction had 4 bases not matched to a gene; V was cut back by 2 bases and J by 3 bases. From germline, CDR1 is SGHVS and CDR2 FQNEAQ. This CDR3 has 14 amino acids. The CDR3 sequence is CASSLLGLGYEQYF. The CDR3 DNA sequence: TGTGCCAGCAGCTTATTAGGACTAGGCTACGAGCAGTACTTC.

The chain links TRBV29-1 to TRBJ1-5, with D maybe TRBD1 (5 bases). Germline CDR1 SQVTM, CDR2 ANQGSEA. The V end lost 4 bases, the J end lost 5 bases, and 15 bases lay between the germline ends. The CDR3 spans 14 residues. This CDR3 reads CSVAFDSIDQPQHF. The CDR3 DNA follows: TGCAGCGTTGCCTTTGACAGCATCGATCAGCCCCAGCATTTT.

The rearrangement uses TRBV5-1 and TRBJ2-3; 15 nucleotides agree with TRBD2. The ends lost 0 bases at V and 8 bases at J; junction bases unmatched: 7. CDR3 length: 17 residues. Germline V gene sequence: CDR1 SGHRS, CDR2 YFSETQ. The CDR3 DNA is TGCGCCAGCAGCTTGGAAGCGGGACTAGCGGGGGGAGGTACGCAGTATTTT. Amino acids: CASSLEAGLAGGGTQYF.

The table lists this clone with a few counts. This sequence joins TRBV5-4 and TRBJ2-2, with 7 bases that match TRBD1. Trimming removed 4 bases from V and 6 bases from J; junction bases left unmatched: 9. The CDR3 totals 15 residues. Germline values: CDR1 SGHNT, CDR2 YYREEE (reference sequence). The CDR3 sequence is CASSARQGFAGELFF. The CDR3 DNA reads TGTGCCAGCAGCGCACGACAGGGTTTCGCCGGGGAGCTGTTTTTT.

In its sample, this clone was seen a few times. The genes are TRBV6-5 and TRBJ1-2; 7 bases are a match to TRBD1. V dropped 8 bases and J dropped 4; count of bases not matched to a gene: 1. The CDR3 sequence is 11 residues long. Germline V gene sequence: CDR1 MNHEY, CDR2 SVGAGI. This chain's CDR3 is CASSGGYGYTF. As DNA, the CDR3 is TGTGCCAGCTCAGGGGGCTATGGCTACACCTTC.

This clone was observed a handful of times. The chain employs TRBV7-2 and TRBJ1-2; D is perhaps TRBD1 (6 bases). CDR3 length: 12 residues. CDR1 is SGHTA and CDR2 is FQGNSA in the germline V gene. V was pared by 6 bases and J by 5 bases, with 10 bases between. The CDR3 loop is CASRTQGYGYTF. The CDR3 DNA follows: TGTGCCAGCAGGACACAGGGTTATGGCTACACCTTC. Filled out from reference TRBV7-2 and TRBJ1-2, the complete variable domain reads GAGVSQSPSNKVTEKGKDVELRCDPISGHTALYWYRQSLGQGLEFLIYFQGNSAPDKSGLPSDRFSAERTGGSVSTLTIQRTQQEDSAVYLCASRTQGYGYTFGSGTRLTVV.

CDR3: CAISPRQGGNQPQHF. The CDR3, as DNA: TGTGCCATCAGTCCCCGGCAGGGCGGCAATCAGCCCCAGCATTTT. The J gene is TRBJ1-5, the V gene TRBV10-3; D possibly corresponds to TRBD1 (5 bases). The ends were cut back, 5 bases at V and 2 bases at J, with 13 bases in the middle. The CDR3 is 15 residues long. CDR1 and CDR2 from the germline V gene are ENHRY and SYGVKD.

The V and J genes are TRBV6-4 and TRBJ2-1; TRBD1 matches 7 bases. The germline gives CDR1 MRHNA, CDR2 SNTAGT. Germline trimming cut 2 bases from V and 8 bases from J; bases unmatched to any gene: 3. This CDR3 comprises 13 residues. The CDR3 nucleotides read TGTGCCAGCAGTGACCGAGGGGGCCATGAGCAGTTCTTC. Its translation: CASSDRGGHEQFF.

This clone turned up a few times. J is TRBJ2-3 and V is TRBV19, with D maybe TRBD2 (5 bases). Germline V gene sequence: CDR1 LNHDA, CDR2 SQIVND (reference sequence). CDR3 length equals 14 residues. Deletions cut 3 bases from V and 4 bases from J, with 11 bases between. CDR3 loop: CASSIGLASDTQYF. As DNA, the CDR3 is TGTGCCAGTAGTATTGGGCTAGCTTCAGATACGCAGTATTTT. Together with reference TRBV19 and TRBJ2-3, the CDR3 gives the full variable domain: DGGITQSPKYLFRKEGQNVTLSCEQNLNHDAMYWYRQDPGQGLRLIYYSQIVNDFQKGDIAEGYSVSREKKESFPLTVTSAQKNPTAFYLCASSIGLASDTQYFGPGTRLTVL.

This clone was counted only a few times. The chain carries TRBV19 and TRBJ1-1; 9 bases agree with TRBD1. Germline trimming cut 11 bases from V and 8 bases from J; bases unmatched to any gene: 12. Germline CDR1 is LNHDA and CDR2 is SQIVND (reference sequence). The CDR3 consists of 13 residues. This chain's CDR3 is CASLEQGAAEAFF. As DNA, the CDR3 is TGTGCCTCCTTAGAACAGGGGGCTGCGGAAGCTTTCTTT.

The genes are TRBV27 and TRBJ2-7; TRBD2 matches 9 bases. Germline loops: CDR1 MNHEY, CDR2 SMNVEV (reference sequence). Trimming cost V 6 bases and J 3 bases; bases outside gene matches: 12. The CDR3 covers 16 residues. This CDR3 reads CASSRAASGAFYEQYF. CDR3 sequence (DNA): TGTGCCAGCAGCAGGGCAGCTAGCGGGGCATTCTACGAGCAGTACTTC.

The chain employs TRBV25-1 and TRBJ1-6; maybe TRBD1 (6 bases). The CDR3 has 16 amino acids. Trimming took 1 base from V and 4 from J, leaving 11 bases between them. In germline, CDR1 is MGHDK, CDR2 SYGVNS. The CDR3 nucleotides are TGTGCCAGCAGTGAATTGGTCAGGGGTTATAATTCACCCCTCCACTTT. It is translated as CASSELVRGYNSPLHF. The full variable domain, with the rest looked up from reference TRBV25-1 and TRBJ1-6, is EADIYQTPRYLVIGTGKKITLECSQTMGHDKMYWYQQDPGMELHLIHYSYGVNSTEKGDLSSESTVSRIRTEHFPLTLESARPSHTSQYLCASSELVRGYNSPLHFGNGTRLTVT.

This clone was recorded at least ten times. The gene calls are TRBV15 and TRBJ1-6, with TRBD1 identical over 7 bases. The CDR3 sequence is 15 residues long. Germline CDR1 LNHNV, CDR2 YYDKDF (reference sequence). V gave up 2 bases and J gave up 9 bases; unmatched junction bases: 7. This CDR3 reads CATSRPDRASSPLHF. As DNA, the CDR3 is TGTGCCACCAGCAGACCAGACAGGGCAAGTTCACCCCTCCACTTT.

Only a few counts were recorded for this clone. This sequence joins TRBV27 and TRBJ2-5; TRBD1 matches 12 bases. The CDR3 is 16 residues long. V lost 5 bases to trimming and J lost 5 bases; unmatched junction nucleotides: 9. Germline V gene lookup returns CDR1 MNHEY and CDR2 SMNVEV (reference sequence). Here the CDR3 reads CASSPSGQGARETQYF. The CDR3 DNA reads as TGTGCCAGCAGTCCCTCGGGACAGGGGGCGAGGGAGACCCAGTACTTC.

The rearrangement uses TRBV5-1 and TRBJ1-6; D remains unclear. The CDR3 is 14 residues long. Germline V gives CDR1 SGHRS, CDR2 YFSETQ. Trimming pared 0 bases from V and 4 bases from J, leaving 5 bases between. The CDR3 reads CASSLDSYNSPLHF. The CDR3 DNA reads TGCGCCAGCAGCTTGGACTCTTATAATTCACCCCTCCACTTT. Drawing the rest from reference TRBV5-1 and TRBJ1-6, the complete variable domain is KAGVTQTPRYLIKTRGQQVTLSCSPISGHRSVSWYQQTPGQGLQFLFEYFSETQRNKGNFPGRFSGRQFSNSRSEMNVSTLELGDSALYLCASSLDSYNSPLHFGNGTRLTVT.

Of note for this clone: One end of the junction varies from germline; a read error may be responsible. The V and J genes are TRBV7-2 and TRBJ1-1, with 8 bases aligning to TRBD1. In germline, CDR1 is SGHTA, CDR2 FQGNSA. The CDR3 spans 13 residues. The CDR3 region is CASSLARGREVFF. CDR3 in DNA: TGTGCCAGCAGCTTAGCCAGGGGGCGCGAAGTTTTCTTT.

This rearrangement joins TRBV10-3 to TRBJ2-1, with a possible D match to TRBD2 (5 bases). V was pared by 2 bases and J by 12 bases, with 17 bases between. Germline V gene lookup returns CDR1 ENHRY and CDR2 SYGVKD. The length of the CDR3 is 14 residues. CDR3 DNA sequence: TGTGCCATCAGTGAGCGGGCGGAGGCTTCAGGGCAGTTCTTC. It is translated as CAISERAEASGQFF.

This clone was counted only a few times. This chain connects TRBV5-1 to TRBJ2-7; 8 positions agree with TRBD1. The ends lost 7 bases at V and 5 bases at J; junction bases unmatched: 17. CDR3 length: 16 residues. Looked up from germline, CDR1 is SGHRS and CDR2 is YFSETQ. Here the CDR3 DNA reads TGCGCCAGCGCGGTCACCCCCGGACAGGGCTTTGACGAGCAGTACTTC. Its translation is CASAVTPGQGFDEQYF. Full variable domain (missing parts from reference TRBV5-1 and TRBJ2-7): KAGVTQTPRYLIKTRGQQVTLSCSPISGHRSVSWYQQTPGQGLQFLFEYFSETQRNKGNFPGRFSGRQFSNSRSEMNVSTLELGDSALYLCASAVTPGQGFDEQYFGPGTRLTVT.

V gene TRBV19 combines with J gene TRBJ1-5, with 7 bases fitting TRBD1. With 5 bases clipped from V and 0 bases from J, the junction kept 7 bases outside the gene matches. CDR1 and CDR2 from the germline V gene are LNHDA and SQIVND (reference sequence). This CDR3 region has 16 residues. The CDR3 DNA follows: TGTGCCAGTAGTCGACCGGGACAGCTTAGCAATCAGCCCCAGCATTTT. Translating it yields CASSRPGQLSNQPQHF.

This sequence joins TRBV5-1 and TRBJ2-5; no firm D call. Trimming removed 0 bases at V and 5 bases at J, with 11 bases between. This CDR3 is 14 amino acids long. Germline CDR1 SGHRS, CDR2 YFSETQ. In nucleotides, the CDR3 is TGCGCCAGCAGCTTGGGGGCTGCCAGGGAGACCCAGTACTTC. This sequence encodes CASSLGAARETQYF.

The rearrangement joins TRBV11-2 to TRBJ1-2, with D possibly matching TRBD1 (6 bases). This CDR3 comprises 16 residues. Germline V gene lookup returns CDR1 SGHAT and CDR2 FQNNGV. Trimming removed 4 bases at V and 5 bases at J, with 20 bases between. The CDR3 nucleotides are TGTGCCAGCAGCTCCAGCCGTATAGGGACAACGTATGGCTACACCTTC. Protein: CASSSSRIGTTYGYTF.

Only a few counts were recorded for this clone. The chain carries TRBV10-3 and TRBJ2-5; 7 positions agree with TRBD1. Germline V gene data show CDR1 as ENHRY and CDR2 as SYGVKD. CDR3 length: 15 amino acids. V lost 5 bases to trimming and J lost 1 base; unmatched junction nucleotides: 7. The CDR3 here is CAISFSGTAQETQYF. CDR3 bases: TGTGCCATCAGTTTCTCCGGGACAGCCCAAGAGACCCAGTACTTC.

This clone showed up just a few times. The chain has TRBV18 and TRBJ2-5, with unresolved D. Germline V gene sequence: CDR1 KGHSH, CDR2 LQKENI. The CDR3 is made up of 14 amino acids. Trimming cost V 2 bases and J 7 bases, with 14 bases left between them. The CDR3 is CASSPGLQAGTQYF. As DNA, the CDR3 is TGTGCCAGCTCACCAGGCCTGCAGGCCGGGACCCAGTACTTC.

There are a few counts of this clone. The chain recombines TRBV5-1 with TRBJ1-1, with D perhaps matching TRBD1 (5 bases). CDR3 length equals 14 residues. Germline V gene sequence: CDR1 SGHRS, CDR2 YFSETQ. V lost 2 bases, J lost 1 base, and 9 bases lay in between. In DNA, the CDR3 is TGCGCCAGCAGCTTCATGGGGGGGAACACTGAAGCTTTCTTT. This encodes CASSFMGGNTEAFF.

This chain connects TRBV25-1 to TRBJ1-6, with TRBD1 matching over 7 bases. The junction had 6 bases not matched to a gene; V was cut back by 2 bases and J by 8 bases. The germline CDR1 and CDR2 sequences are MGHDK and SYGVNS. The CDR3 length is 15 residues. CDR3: CASSEDRVWDSPLHF. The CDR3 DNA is TGTGCCAGCAGTGAAGACAGGGTATGGGATTCACCCCTCCACTTT.

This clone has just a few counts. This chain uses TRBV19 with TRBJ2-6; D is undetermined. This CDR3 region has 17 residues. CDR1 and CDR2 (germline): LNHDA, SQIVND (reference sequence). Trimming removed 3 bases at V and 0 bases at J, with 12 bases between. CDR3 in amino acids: CASSMSRFGSGANVLTF. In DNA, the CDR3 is TGTGCCAGTAGTATGTCCCGCTTCGGCTCTGGGGCCAACGTCCTGACTTTC. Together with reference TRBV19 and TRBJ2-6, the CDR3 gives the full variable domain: DGGITQSPKYLFRKEGQNVTLSCEQNLNHDAMYWYRQDPGQGLRLIYYSQIVNDFQKGDIAEGYSVSREKKESFPLTVTSAQKNPTAFYLCASSMSRFGSGANVLTFGAGSRLTVL.

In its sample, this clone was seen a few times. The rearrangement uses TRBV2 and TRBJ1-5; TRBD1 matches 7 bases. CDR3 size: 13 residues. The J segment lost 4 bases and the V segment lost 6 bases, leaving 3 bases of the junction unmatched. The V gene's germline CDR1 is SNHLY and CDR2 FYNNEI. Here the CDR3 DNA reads TGTGCCAGCAGGAGGGGGCCAAATCAGCCCCAGCATTTT. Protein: CASRRGPNQPQHF.

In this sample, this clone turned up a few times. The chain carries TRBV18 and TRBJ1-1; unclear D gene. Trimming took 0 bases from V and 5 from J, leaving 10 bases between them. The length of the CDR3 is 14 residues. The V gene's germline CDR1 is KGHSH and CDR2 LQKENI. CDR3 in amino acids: CASSPPELRTEAFF. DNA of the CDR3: TGTGCCAGCTCACCACCGGAGTTGCGTACTGAAGCTTTCTTT.

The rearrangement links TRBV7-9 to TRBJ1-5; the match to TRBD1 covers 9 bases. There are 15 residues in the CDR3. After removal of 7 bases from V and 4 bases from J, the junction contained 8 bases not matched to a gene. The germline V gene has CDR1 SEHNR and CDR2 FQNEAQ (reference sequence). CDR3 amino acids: CASTPGQGENQPQHF. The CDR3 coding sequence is TGTGCCAGCACCCCGGGACAGGGAGAGAATCAGCCCCAGCATTTT.

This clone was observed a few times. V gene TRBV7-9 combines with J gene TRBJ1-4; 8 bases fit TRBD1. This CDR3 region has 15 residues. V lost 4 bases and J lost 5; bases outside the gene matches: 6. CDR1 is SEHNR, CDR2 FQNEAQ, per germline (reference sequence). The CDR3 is CASSSLTGGNEKLFF. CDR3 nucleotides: TGTGCCAGCAGCTCCTTAACAGGGGGGAATGAAAAACTGTTTTTT.